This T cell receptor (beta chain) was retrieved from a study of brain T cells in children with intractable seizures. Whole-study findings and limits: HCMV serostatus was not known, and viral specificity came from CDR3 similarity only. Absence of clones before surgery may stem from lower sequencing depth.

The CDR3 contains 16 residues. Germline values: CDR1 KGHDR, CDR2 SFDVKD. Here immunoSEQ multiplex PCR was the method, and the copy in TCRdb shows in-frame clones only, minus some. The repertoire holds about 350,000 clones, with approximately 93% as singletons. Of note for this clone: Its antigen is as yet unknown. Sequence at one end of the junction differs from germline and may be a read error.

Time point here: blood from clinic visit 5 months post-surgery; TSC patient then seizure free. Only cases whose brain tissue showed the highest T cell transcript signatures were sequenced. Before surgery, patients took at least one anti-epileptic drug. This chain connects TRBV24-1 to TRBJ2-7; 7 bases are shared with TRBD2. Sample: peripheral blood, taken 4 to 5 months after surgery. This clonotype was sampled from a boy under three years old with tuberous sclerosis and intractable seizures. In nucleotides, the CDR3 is TGTGCCACCAGTGATGGGCTTGGACTAGTTTCCTTCGAGCAGTACTTC. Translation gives CATSDGLGLVSFEQYF.